This T cell receptor beta chain is drawn from a study of CD8+ T cells in alopecia areata. Findings and caveats of the study: Scalp repertoires also include resident alphabeta T cells from normal skin.

In regard to this clone: Its antigen is not identified.

Once RNA had been extracted, it was reverse transcribed into cDNA to act as the sequencing template. The repertoire was sequenced with immunoSEQ multiplex PCR; TCRdb's copy has only in-frame clones and lacks some. The sample lists roughly 250,000 clones, about two thirds occurring once. Germline V gene lookup returns CDR1 SNHLY and CDR2 FYNNEI. The CDR3 extends over 11 amino acids. The V end lost 5 bases, the J end lost 4 bases, and 6 bases lay between the germline ends. This chain uses TRBV2 with TRBJ2-7, with unresolved D. The clonotype was recovered from a human donor with alopecia areata. Sequencing used CD4+ T cells sorted from blood, obtained at week 0. CDR3 amino acids: CASSFDYEQYF. The CDR3 DNA is TGTGCCAGCAGTTTTGATTACGAGCAGTACTTC.